This TCR beta chain is drawn from a study of a mutant IDH1 vaccine in newly diagnosed glioma. Across the study: Patients underwent eight vaccinations, which took place in weeks 1, 3, 5, 7, 11, 15, 19 and 23. Vaccines were first given 4-6 weeks after radiotherapy alone, or with temozolomide cycles.

Concerning this clone itself: The antigen is unknown. Sequence at one end of the junction differs from germline and may be a read error. The same CDR3 can be traced to other DNA sequences in this sample.

Time point given: week 5, during vaccination. Vaccinated patients received 300 ug of mutant IDH1 20-mer peptide per dose, with topical imiquimod. Profiled with immunoSEQ multiplex PCR; TCRdb holds only in-frame clones, not every one. Of 25,000 to 30,000 clones listed, approximately 88% were seen once; the top ten hold over 15%. This receptor was obtained from a man younger than 30 with glioma. The sample was PBMCs, taken from a glioma patient whose treatment included an IDH1 peptide vaccine.

The CDR3 reads CASSEGSSYSYEQYF. For the CDR3, the DNA is TGTGCCAGCAGCGAAGGGTCCTCCTACTCCTACGAGCAGTACTTC. The chain recombines TRBV6-1 with TRBJ2-7; D gene ambiguous. This CDR3 comprises 15 residues. Looked up from germline, CDR1 is MNHNS and CDR2 is SASEGT.